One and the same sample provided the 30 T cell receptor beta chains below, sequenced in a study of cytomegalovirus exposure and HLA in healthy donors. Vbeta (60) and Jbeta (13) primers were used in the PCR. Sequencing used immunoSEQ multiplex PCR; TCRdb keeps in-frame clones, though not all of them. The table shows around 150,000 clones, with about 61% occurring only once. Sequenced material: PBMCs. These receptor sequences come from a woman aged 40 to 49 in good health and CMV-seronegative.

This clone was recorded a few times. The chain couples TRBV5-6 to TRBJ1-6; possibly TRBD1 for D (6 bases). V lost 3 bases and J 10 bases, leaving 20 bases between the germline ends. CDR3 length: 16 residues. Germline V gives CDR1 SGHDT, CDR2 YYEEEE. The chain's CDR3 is CASSSWTEGPQSPLHF. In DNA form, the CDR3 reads TGTGCCAGCAGCTCCTGGACAGAGGGGCCACAGTCACCCCTCCACTTT.

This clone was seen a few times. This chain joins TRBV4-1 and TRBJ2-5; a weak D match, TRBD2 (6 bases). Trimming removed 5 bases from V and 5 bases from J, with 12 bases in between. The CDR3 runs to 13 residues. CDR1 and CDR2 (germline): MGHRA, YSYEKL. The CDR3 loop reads CASSRLVGETQYF. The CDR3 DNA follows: TGCGCCAGCAGCAGACTAGTAGGGGAGACCCAGTACTTC.

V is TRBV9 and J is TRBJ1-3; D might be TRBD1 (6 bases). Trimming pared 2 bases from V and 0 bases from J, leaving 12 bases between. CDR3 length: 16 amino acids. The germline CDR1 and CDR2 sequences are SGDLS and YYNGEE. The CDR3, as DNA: TGTGCCAGCAGCGTGGAGGGGGGGAGCTCTGGAAACACCATATATTTT. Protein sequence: CASSVEGGSSGNTIYF.

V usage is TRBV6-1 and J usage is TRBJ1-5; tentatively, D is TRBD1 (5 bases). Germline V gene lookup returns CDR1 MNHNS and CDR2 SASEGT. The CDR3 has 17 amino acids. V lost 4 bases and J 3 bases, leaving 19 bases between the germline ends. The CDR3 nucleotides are TGTGCCAGCAGTGGGGCCGCTGGGTCAGGGTTCAATCAGCCCCAGCATTTT. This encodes CASSGAAGSGFNQPQHF.

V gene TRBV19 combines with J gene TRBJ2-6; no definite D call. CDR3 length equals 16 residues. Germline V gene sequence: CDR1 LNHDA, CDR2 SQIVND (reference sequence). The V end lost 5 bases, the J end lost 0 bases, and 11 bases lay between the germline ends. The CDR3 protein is CASSSFSFSGANVLTF. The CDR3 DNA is TGTGCCAGTAGTTCTTTTTCGTTCTCTGGGGCCAACGTCCTGACTTTC.

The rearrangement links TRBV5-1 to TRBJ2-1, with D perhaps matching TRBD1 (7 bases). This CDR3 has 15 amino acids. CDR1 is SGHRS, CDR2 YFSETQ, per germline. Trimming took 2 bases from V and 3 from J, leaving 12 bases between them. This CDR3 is CASSFRQGGYNEQFF. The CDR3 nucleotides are TGCGCCAGCAGCTTCCGACAGGGAGGCTACAATGAGCAGTTCTTC.

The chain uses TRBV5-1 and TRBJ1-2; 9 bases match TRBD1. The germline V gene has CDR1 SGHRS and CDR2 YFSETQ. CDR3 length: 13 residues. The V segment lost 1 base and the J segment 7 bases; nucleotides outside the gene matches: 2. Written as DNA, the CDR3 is TGCGCCAGCAGCTTGACAGGGGGCGGTGGCTACACCTTC. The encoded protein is CASSLTGGGGYTF.

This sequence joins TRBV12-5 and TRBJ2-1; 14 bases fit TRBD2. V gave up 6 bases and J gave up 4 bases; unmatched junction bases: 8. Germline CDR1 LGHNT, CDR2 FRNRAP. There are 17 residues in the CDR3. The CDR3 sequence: CASGSTSGGAGYNEQFF. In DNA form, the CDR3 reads TGTGCTAGTGGCTCGACTAGCGGGGGGGCGGGATACAATGAGCAGTTCTTC.

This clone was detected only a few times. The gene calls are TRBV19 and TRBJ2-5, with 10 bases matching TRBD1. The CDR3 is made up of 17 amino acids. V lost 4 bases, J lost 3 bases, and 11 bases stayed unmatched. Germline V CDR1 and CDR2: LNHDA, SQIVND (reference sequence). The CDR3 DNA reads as TGTGCCAGTAGTAGCTGGACAGGGGGTCCGGGGGAAGAGACCCAGTACTTC. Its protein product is CASSSWTGGPGEETQYF.

In DNA form, the CDR3 reads TGCGCCAGCAGCTTGAGGCAGGGAAGCACTGAAGCTTTCTTT. Its translation: CASSLRQGSTEAFF. V and J are TRBV5-1 and TRBJ1-1; possibly TRBD1 for D (5 bases). V lost 1 base to trimming and J lost 4 bases, with 11 bases between them. CDR3 length: 14 residues. Germline CDR1 is SGHRS and CDR2 is YFSETQ. Variable domain in full (rest from reference TRBV5-1 and TRBJ1-1): KAGVTQTPRYLIKTRGQQVTLSCSPISGHRSVSWYQQTPGQGLQFLFEYFSETQRNKGNFPGRFSGRQFSNSRSEMNVSTLELGDSALYLCASSLRQGSTEAFFGQGTRLTVV.

The CDR3 DNA is TGCGCCAGCAGCCAGTCAAGGGGGGACAGGGGAAACACTGAAGCTTTCTTT. Protein sequence: CASSQSRGDRGNTEAFF. The chain employs TRBV4-3 and TRBJ1-1; 10 bases match TRBD1. There are 17 residues in the CDR3. V trimming: 3 bases; J trimming: 2 bases; junction bases outside the gene matches: 9. The germline V gene encodes CDR1 LGHNA and CDR2 YSLEER.

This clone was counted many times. The CDR3 reads CASSQGTGGNQPQHF. The CDR3 coding sequence is TGTGCCAGCAGCCAAGGGACAGGGGGCAATCAGCCCCAGCATTTT. This sequence joins TRBV4-2 and TRBJ1-5; 9 bases are shared with TRBD1. Germline V gives CDR1 LGHNA, CDR2 YNFKEQ. V lost 1 base and J lost 2; bases outside the gene matches: 0. This CDR3 comprises 15 residues.

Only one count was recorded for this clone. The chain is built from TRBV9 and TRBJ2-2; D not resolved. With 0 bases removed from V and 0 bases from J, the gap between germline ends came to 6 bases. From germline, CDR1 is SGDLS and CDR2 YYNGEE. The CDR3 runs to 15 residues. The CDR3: CASSVELSNTGELFF. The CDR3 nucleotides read TGTGCCAGCAGCGTAGAACTTTCGAACACCGGGGAGCTGTTTTTT.

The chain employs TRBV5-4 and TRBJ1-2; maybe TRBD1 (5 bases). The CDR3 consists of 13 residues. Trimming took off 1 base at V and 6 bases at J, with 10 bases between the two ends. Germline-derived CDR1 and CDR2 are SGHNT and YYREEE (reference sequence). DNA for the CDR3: TGTGCCAGCAGCTTGACTGTAGGGGATGGCTACACCTTC. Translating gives CASSLTVGDGYTF.

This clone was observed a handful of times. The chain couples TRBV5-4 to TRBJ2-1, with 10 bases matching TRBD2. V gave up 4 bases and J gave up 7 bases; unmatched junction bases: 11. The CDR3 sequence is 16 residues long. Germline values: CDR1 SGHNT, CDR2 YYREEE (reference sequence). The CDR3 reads CASSPEGSGGLNEQFF. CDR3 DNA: TGTGCCAGCAGCCCAGAGGGTAGCGGGGGGTTGAATGAGCAGTTCTTC.

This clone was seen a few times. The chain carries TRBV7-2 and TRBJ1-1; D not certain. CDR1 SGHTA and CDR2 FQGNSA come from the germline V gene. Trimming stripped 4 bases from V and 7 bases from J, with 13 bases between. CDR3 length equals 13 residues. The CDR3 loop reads CASSSFRQFEAFF. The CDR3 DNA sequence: TGTGCCAGCAGCTCCTTCCGCCAGTTTGAAGCTTTCTTT.

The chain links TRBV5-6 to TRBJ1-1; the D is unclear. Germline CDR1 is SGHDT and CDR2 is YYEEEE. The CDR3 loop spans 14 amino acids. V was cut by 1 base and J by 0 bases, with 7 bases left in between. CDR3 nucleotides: TGTGCCAGCAGCTTGCAGTATCTGAACACTGAAGCTTTCTTT. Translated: CASSLQYLNTEAFF.

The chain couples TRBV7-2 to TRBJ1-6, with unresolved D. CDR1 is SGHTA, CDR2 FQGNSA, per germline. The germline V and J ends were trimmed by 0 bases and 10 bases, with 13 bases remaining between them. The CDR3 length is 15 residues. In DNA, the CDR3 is TGTGCCAGCAGCTTAGCGTTGGGCCCCCGATCACCCCTCCACTTT. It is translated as CASSLALGPRSPLHF.

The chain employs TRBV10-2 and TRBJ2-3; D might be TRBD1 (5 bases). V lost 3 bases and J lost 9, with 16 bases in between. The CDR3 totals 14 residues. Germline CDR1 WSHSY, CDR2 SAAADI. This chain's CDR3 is CASSDDLGGATQYF. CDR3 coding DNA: TGCGCCAGCAGTGATGACCTAGGTGGGGCGACGCAGTATTTT.

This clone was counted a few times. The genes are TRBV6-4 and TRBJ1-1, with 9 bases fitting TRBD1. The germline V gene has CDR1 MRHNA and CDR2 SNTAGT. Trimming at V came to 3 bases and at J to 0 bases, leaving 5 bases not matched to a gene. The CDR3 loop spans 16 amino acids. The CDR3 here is CASSDSGTGLNTEAFF. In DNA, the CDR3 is TGTGCCAGCAGTGATTCCGGGACAGGGCTGAACACTGAAGCTTTCTTT.

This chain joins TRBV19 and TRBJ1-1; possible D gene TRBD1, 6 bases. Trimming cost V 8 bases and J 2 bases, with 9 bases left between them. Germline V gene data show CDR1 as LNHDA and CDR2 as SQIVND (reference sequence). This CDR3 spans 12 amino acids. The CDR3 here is CASRTVNTEAFF. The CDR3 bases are TGTGCCAGTCGGACAGTTAACACTGAAGCTTTCTTT.

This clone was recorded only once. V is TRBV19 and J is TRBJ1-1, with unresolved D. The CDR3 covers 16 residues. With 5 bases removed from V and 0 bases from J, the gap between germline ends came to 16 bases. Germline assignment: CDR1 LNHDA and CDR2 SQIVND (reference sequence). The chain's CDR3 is CASSPNRRGVNTEAFF. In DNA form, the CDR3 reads TGTGCCAGTAGTCCTAACCGTCGGGGTGTGAACACTGAAGCTTTCTTT.

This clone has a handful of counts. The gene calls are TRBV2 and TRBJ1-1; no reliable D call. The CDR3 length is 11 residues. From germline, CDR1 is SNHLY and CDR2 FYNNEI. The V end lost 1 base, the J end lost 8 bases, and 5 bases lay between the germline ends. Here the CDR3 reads CASSEGGEAFF. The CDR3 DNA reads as TGTGCCAGCAGTGAAGGAGGGGAAGCTTTCTTT. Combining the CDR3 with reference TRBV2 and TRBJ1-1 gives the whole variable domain EPEVTQTPSHQVTQMGQEVILRCVPISNHLYFYWYRQILGQKVEFLVSFYNNEISEKSEIFDDQFSVERPDGSNFTLKIRSTKLEDSAMYFCASSEGGEAFFGQGTRLTVV.

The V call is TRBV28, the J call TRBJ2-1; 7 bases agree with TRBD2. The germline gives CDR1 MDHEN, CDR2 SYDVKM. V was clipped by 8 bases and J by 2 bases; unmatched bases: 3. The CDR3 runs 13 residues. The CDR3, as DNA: TGTGCCAGCCTGGCGGGGGCCTACAATGAGCAGTTCTTC. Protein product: CASLAGAYNEQFF. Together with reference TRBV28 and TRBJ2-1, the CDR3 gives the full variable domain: DVKVTQSSRYLVKRTGEKVFLECVQDMDHENMFWYRQDPGLGLRLIYFSYDVKMKEKGDIPEGYSVSREKKERFSLILESASTNQTSMYLCASLAGAYNEQFFGPGTRLTVL.

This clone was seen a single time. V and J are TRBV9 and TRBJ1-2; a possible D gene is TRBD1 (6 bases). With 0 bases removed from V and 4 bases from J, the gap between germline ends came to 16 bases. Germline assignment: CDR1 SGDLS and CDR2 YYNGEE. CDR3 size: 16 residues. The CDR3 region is CASSVARPDSRYGYTF. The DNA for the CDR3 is TGTGCCAGCAGCGTAGCCAGACCGGACAGCCGCTATGGCTACACCTTC. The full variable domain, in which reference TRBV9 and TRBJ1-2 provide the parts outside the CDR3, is DSGVTQTPKHLITATGQRVTLRCSPRSGDLSVYWYQQSLDQGLQFLIQYYNGEERAKGNILERFSAQQFPDLHSELNLSSLELGDSALYFCASSVARPDSRYGYTFGSGTRLTVV.

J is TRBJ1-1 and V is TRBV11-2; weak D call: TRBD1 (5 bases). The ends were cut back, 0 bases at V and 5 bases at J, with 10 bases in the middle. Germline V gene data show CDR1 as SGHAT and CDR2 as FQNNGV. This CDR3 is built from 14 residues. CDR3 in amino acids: CASSLDPGETEAFF. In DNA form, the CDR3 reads TGTGCCAGCAGCTTAGATCCGGGGGAGACTGAAGCTTTCTTT.

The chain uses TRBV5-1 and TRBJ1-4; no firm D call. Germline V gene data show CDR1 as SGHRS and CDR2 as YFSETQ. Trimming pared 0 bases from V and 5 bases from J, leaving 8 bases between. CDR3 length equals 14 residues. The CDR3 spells CASSLAQLNEKLFF. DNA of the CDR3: TGCGCCAGCAGCTTGGCACAGCTGAATGAAAAACTGTTTTTT.

CDR3 residues: CASSSRRAPGEDQYF. In DNA form, the CDR3 reads TGTGCCAGCAGTTCCCGGAGAGCCCCGGGGGAGGACCAGTACTTC. V gene TRBV6-6 combines with J gene TRBJ2-5; D is perhaps TRBD2 (6 bases). V was clipped by 4 bases and J by 10 bases, with 22 bases between them. CDR3 length equals 15 residues. Germline loops: CDR1 MNHNY, CDR2 SVGAGI (reference sequence).

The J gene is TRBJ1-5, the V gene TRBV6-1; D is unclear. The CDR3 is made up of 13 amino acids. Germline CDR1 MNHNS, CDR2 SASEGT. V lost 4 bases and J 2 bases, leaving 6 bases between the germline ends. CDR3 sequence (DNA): TGTGCCAGCAGTGGGACTCGCAATCAGCCCCAGCATTTT. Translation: CASSGTRNQPQHF.

DNA of the CDR3: TGTGCCAGCACCACAATGGCTGTGGGCCTAGAAAAACTGTTTTTT. It yields the protein CASTTMAVGLEKLFF. The V call is TRBV28, the J call TRBJ1-4; D remains ambiguous. The V gene lost 7 bases and the J gene lost 8 bases, with 20 bases spanning the gap. This CDR3 spans 15 amino acids. Germline V gene sequence: CDR1 MDHEN, CDR2 SYDVKM.